Included here is one TCR beta chain sequence, with context. The data belong to a study of human CD4 T cells and Enterobacteriaceae. The germline V gene encodes CDR1 SSHAT and CDR2 FNYEAQ (reference sequence). This CDR3 is built from 13 residues. The V end was cut by 4 bases, the J end by 6 bases, with 13 bases between. Profiled with immunoSEQ multiplex PCR; TCRdb holds only in-frame clones, not every one. Of some 26,000 clones detected, roughly 80% appear once; the ten largest clones hold roughly 0.96%. Memory CD4+ T cells were sorted as all CD4+ cells except CD45RA+CCR7+CD95- naive cells, over 98% pure.

The sample taken for sequencing was memory CD4+ T cells from blood. This TCR derives from a human donor in good health. V is TRBV7-7 and J is TRBJ2-7, with D possibly matching TRBD2 (6 bases). The CDR3 is CASSSRGGLEQYF. The CDR3 nucleotides read TGTGCCAGCAGCTCCCGAGGAGGGCTCGAGCAGTACTTC.